The source of this T cell receptor beta chain is a study of technical replicates of blood from a handful of donors. The trim removed 1 base at V and 5 bases at J, leaving 14 bases unmatched. The CDR3 runs to 18 residues. The germline V gene has CDR1 MGHRA and CDR2 YSYEKL. Using immunoSEQ multiplex PCR, the repertoire was profiled, and TCRdb retains in-frame clones only, with some absent. The data show around 83,000 clones, approximately 94% seen once. The TCR originated in a human donor in good health. The sequenced sample was T cells isolated from PBMCs. This chain links TRBV4-1 with TRBJ2-4; the match to TRBD1 covers 7 bases. CDR3 loop: CASSQGRQGRASENIQYF. The CDR3 bases are TGCGCCAGCAGCCAAGGTAGACAGGGCCGTGCATCTGAAAACATTCAGTACTTC.